Below, one TCR beta chain is given with its context. The data were obtained in a study of blood T cell repertoires in COVID-19. Whole-study context: The samples span acute and convalescent COVID-19 from the United States, Italy and Spain. Sample material is recorded as cDNA or gDNA derived from T cells, B-cell-depleted T cells, or PBMCs.

In the source study's methods: The assay estimated nucleated cells by amplifying reference gene primers. Libraries were prepared by immunoSEQ multiplex PCR; TCRdb keeps only in-frame clonotypes and omits some of them. The V and J calls and clone size come from that table; D and trimming were worked out from the DNA. Among about 150,000 clones listed, 70% to 85% were seen once. Germline-derived CDR1 and CDR2 are LNHNV and YYDKDF (reference sequence). This CDR3 comprises 14 residues. The germline V and J ends were trimmed by 3 bases and 2 bases, with 10 bases remaining between them. The sequence was obtained from a woman between 45 and 65 years old in a cohort sampled during active or convalescent COVID-19. The sample comprised peripheral blood. The chain joins TRBV15 to TRBJ1-1; no firm D call. The CDR3 region has the DNA TGTGCCACCAGCAGTCCCAGCGGAAACACTGAAGCTTTCTTT. This encodes CATSSPSGNTEAFF. The full variable domain, rest sourced from reference TRBV15 and TRBJ1-1, is DAMVIQNPRYQVTQFGKPVTLSCSQTLNHNVMYWYQQKSSQAPKLLFHYYDKDFNNEADTPDNFQSRRPNTSFCFLDIRSPGLGDTAMYLCATSSPSGNTEAFFGQGTRLTVV.